The clone carrying this T cell receptor (beta chain) was counted only a few times. Data came from immunoSEQ multiplex PCR; TCRdb stores just in-frame clones and leaves some out. The sample lists roughly 100,000 clones, 90% to 95% occurring once. The CDR3 sequence is 15 residues long. J lost 3 bases, V lost 5 bases, and 9 bases had no gene match. Germline V lookup: CDR1 MDHEN, CDR2 SYDVKM. These data belong to a study of T cell responses to AZD1222 COVID-19 vaccine. The V and J genes are TRBV28 and TRBJ1-1, with 7 bases identical to TRBD1. Here the sequenced sample was peripheral blood, taken 28 days after the second AZD1222 dose. The receptor was derived from an adult who received the AZD1222 COVID-19 vaccine. CDR3 nucleotide sequence: TGTGCCAGCAGTCCAGGGGGTGGATGGGACACTGAAGCTTTCTTT. Protein: CASSPGGGWDTEAFF. Supplemented by reference TRBV28 and TRBJ1-1, the full variable domain reads DVKVTQSSRYLVKRTGEKVFLECVQDMDHENMFWYRQDPGLGLRLIYFSYDVKMKEKGDIPEGYSVSREKKERFSLILESASTNQTSMYLCASSPGGGWDTEAFFGQGTRLTVV.